These T cell receptor beta chains were read from a single sample in a study of breast tumors, draining lymph nodes, adjacent tissues. TCRdb re-analysed the multiplex PCR reads in MiXCR, keeping a single row per CDR3 protein. The table lists about 89,000 distinct CDR3 sequences, over 25% of them singletons. Source material: axillary lymph node tissue. Receptors were obtained from a female donor with breast cancer. Some clones in this sample may be carry-over from other donors' samples. CDR3s include the opening cysteine and the closing phenylalanine or tryptophan. The D gene is left open where the match is weak. Clone size, where shown, is once, few, many, or a class for clones that have expanded.

V	size	D	J	CDR3	DNA
TRBV7-2	many	NA	TRBJ2-3	CASSLEAKATDTQYF	TGTGCCAGCAGCTTAGAGGCGAAGGCCACAGATACGCAGTATTTT
TRBV20-1	NA	NA	TRBJ1-3	CSARPAGGNTIYF	TGCAGTGCTAGACCGGCGGGGGGAAACACCATATATTTT
TRBV7-9	NA	NA	TRBJ2-7	CASSLSGLMMYEQYF	TGTGCCAGCAGCCTTTCGGGACTCATGATGTACGAGCAGTACTTC
TRBV4-2	many	TRBD2	TRBJ2-1	CASSPGLAGVGEQFF	TGTGCCAGCAGCCCGGGACTAGCGGGAGTTGGAGAGCAGTTCTTC
TRBV15	many	TRBD1	TRBJ1-5	CATSLQGVEPQHF	TGTGCCACCAGCTTACAGGGGGTAGAGCCCCAGCATTTT
TRBV29-1	many	NA	TRBJ2-7	CSVEGDSKLLYF	TGCAGCGTTGAGGGGGACTCCAAGCTCCTGTACTTC
TRBV10-3	once	NA	TRBJ1-3	CAISEFGQLSGNTIYF	TGTGCCATCAGTGAGTTTGGTCAACTGTCGGGAAACACCATATATTTT
TRBV5-6	many	TRBD2	TRBJ2-3	CASSRDYREDTQYF	TGTGCCAGCAGCCGGGACTACCGGGAAGATACGCAGTATTTT
TRBV24-1	many	NA	TRBJ2-6	CATSDSYRVGSGANVLTF	TGTGCCACCAGTGATTCCTACAGGGTCGGCTCTGGGGCCAACGTCCTGACTTTC
TRBV20-1	NA	TRBD2	TRBJ2-1	CSARTGTSVYPEQFF	TGCAGTGCTAGAACCGGGACTAGCGTCTACCCTGAGCAGTTCTTC
TRBV7-9	many	NA	TRBJ2-7	CASSLVAGSNEQYF	TGTGCCAGCAGCTTAGTCGCGGGGTCCAACGAGCAGTACTTC
TRBV12-3/TRBV12-4	NA	NA	TRBJ1-2	CASSSGGYGYTF	TGTGCCAGCAGTTCGGGGGGCTATGGCTACACCTTC
TRBV4-2	many	TRBD2	TRBJ2-5	CASSQDWGLAGGTFQETQYF	TGTGCCAGCAGCCAAGATTGGGGACTAGCGGGAGGTACCTTCCAAGAGACCCAGTACTTC
TRBV15	NA	TRBD1	TRBJ2-3	CASRDRPGQGRTDTQYF	TGTGCCAGCAGAGATCGCCCGGGACAGGGCCGGACAGATACGCAGTATTTT
TRBV6-1	NA	NA	TRBJ1-2	CASSYFRTDNSHHYGYTF	TGTGCCAGCAGTTACTTCCGGACAGACAACTCGCACCACTATGGCTACACGTTC
TRBV4-1	NA	NA	TRBJ1-2	CASSDFHGFRYTF	TGCGCCAGCAGTGATTTTCACGGATTTCGATACACCTTC
TRBV6-5	many	NA	TRBJ2-7	CASSAQGYEQYF	TGTGCCAGCAGTGCCCAGGGCTACGAGCAGTACTTC
TRBV7-2	many	NA	TRBJ2-1	CASSSRAGASYNEQFF	TGTGCCAGCAGCTCAAGGGCGGGGGCCTCCTACAATGAGCAGTTCTTC
TRBV5-4	NA	TRBD2	TRBJ2-7	CASSVKTSGSPGQCF	TGTGCCAGCAGCGTAAAGACTAGCGGCTCCCCTGGGCAGTGCTTC
TRBV5-1	many	TRBD2	TRBJ2-1	CASSLVREAYNEQFF	TGCGCCAGCAGCTTGGTACGGGAGGCCTACAATGAGCAGTTCTTC
TRBV6-5	NA	NA	TRBJ1-1	CASSYSRRSTEAFF	TGTGCCAGCAGTTACTCGAGAAGGTCCACTGAAGCTTTCTTT
TRBV5-4	NA	NA	TRBJ2-2	CASRGEYTGELFF	TGTGCCAGCAGAGGCGAGTACACCGGGGAGCTGTTTTTT
TRBV2	many	TRBD2	TRBJ2-5	CASSAFAGGSETQYF	TGTGCCAGCAGTGCATTCGCGGGAGGCTCGGAGACCCAGTACTTC
TRBV20-1	NA	TRBD1	TRBJ1-5	CSAWTGVHQPQHF	TGCAGTGCTTGGACAGGGGTGCATCAGCCCCAGCATTTT
TRBV5-1	NA	TRBD2	TRBJ2-1	CASSSLGSSGSLLEQFF	TGCGCCAGCAGCTCCCTCGGGTCTAGCGGCAGTCTCCTTGAGCAGTTCTTC
TRBV28	NA	TRBD2	TRBJ2-3	CASRTSGEGTDTQYF	TGTGCCAGCAGGACTAGCGGGGAAGGCACAGATACGCAGTATTTT
TRBV9	many	NA	TRBJ2-1	CASSSSGVAGQFF	TGTGCCAGCAGCAGTAGTGGGGTGGCGGGCCAGTTCTTC